This TCR beta chain was found in a study of T cell repertoires in cytomegalovirus infection. This clonotype was seen only a few times. Its target is not known. TCRdb reprocessed the reads with MiXCR, giving one entry per CDR3 protein. The sample comprises under 200,000 distinct CDR3 sequences, 20% to 25% of which are singletons, and more than 25% rests with the top ten. The CDR3 is 15 amino acids. The V segment lost 3 bases and the J segment 2 bases; nucleotides outside the gene matches: 3. Germline CDR1 LGHNA, CDR2 YSLEER. Sample: CD8+ T cells from cultured PBMCs, taken from culture after CMV antigen stimulation. The sequence derives from a human donor in good health (CMV status not recorded). Some clones in this sample may be carry-over from other donors' samples. The V and J genes are TRBV4-3 and TRBJ2-4, with 8 bases fitting TRBD1. The CDR3 reads CASSQGQASKNIQYF. CDR3 DNA sequence: TGCGCCAGCAGCCAGGGACAGGCATCCAAAAACATTCAGTACTTC.